Listed below are T cell receptor beta chains from one sample, sequenced in a study of T cells in Graves' hyperthyroidism and ophthalmopathy. Via MiXCR, TCRdb re-called the multiplex PCR reads, giving one row per CDR3 protein. This sample has around 560,000 distinct CDR3 sequences, with about a sixth found just once. The sample comprised blood. Receptors were obtained from a woman between 18 and 29 years old with Graves' hyperthyroidism. CDR3s include the opening cysteine and the closing phenylalanine or tryptophan. A D gene is named only where the DNA matches it firmly. A row's size may be missing; if present it is once, few, many or a size class.

TRBV29-1,TRBJ1-2,few,NA,CSVEWGSYGYTF,TGCAGCGTTGAATGGGGTAGCTATGGCTACACCTTC
TRBV5-1,TRBJ1-1,NA,TRBD1,CASSRGQQNTEAFF,TGCGCCAGCAGCCGGGGACAGCAGAACACTGAAGCTTTCTTT
TRBV6-1,TRBJ2-7,many,NA,CASSSAGRPYEQYF,TGTGCCAGCAGTTCTGCGGGACGGCCCTACGAGCAGTACTTC
TRBV6-1,TRBJ2-2,few,TRBD2,CASRPGLVNTGELFF,TGTGCCAGCAGACCCGGACTAGTGAACACCGGGGAGCTGTTTTTT
TRBV24-1,TRBJ1-2,many,NA,CATSDGTSQSNYGYTF,TGTGCCACCAGTGATGGGACAAGCCAATCTAACTATGGCTACACCTTC
TRBV30,TRBJ1-1,NA,NA,CAWSPKAWTEAFF,TGTGCCTGGAGTCCGAAGGCGTGGACTGAAGCTTTCTTT
TRBV18,TRBJ1-1,few,TRBD1,CASSPLGAGGNTEAFF,TGTGCCAGCTCACCTCTAGGAGCAGGGGGCAACACTGAAGCTTTCTTT
TRBV18,TRBJ1-6,many,NA,CASSPGRSPLHF,TGTGCCAGCTCACCGGGGCGTTCACCCCTCCACTTT
TRBV20-1,TRBJ2-5,many,NA,CSAYGEDVETQYF,TGCAGTGCTTACGGAGAGGATGTGGAGACCCAGTACTTC
TRBV20-1,TRBJ1-2,many,NA,CSASTVRDTRGYTF,TGCAGTGCTAGTACGGTCAGGGACACTCGTGGCTACACCTTC
TRBV2,TRBJ1-5,many,NA,CASRDRYSNQPQHF,TGTGCCAGCAGAGACAGATATAGCAATCAGCCCCAGCATTTT
TRBV15,TRBJ2-1,many,TRBD2,CATSRAGGDNNEQFF,TGTGCCACCAGCAGAGCTGGGGGGGATAACAATGAGCAGTTCTTC
TRBV5-1,TRBJ2-2,once,NA,CASSLGRVTGELFF,TGCGCCAGCAGCTTGGGTCGCGTTACCGGGGAGCTGTTTTTT
TRBV6-1,TRBJ1-2,many,NA,CASSDRGVYGYTF,TGTGCCAGCAGTGACCGTGGGGTCTATGGCTACACCTTC
TRBV20-1,TRBJ1-5,many,NA,CSASLGIPSQPQHF,TGCAGTGCTAGTTTGGGGATCCCGAGTCAGCCCCAGCATTTT
TRBV5-1,TRBJ2-5,few,NA,CASSLRGGAPPETQYF,TGCGCCAGCAGCCTCCGGGGAGGAGCCCCTCCAGAGACCCAGTACTTC
TRBV20-1,TRBJ2-2,few,TRBD2,CSARPYLAGPDTGELFF,TGCAGTGCTAGACCCTACTTAGCGGGCCCAGACACCGGGGAGCTGTTTTTT
TRBV7-2,TRBJ1-6,many,NA,CASSLATNSPLHF,TGTGCCAGCAGCTTAGCCACCAATTCACCCCTCCACTTT
TRBV12-3/TRBV12-4,TRBJ1-2,NA,NA,CASRRTPARAGYTF,TGTGCCAGCAGAAGGACACCCGCCCGGGCTGGCTACACCTTC
TRBV9,TRBJ2-5,NA,TRBD1,CASSVDTGQGVMETQYF,TGTGCCAGCAGCGTAGATACAGGACAGGGGGTTATGGAGACCCAGTACTTC
TRBV27,TRBJ2-2,many,NA,CASSGLYTGELFF,TGTGCCAGCAGTGGGCTGTACACCGGGGAGCTGTTTTTT
TRBV5-1,TRBJ2-5,NA,NA,CASSSDPVGGYQETQYF,TGCGCCAGCAGCTCGGATCCGGTGGGTGGATACCAAGAGACCCAGTACTTC
TRBV10-3,TRBJ2-1,many,TRBD2,CAISSGTSGDRKYNEQFF,TGTGCCATCAGCTCCGGGACTAGCGGAGATCGGAAATACAATGAGCAGTTCTTC
TRBV5-1,TRBJ2-5,NA,NA,CASSPLGGTPVETQYF,TGCGCCAGCAGCCCGCTGGGGGGAACGCCGGTTGAGACCCAGTACTTC
TRBV13,TRBJ2-2,many,NA,CASSLEGLTGELFF,TGTGCCAGCAGCTTAGAGGGCCTTACCGGGGAGCTGTTTTTT
TRBV4-3,TRBJ1-1,NA,NA,CASSQDQGVEAFF,TGCGCCAGCAGCCAAGATCAAGGAGTTGAAGCTTTCTTT
TRBV12-3/TRBV12-4,TRBJ2-3,many,TRBD2,CASRGGLAGGPSTDTQYF,TGTGCCAGCAGGGGCGGTTTAGCGGGGGGCCCGAGCACAGATACGCAGTATTTT
TRBV7-9,TRBJ2-7,few,TRBD1,CASSSGQSYNEQYF,TGTGCCAGCAGCTCGGGACAGTCCTATAACGAGCAGTACTTC
TRBV12-3/TRBV12-4,TRBJ1-1,many,TRBD1,CASSRGQGAGDTEAFF,TGTGCCAGCAGCCGGGGACAGGGGGCAGGAGACACTGAAGCTTTCTTT
TRBV5-6,TRBJ2-7,NA,NA,CASSILREQYF,TGTGCCAGCAGCATCCTACGGGAGCAGTACTTC
TRBV6-1,TRBJ2-5,NA,TRBD2,CASSSLAGALETQYF,TGTGCCAGCAGTTCATTAGCGGGGGCTTTAGAGACCCAGTACTTC
TRBV6-1,TRBJ2-1,once,NA,CASRGFLTWAYSEQFF,TGTGCCAGCAGGGGATTTCTAACGTGGGCCTACAGTGAGCAGTTCTTC
TRBV28,TRBJ1-1,many,TRBD1,CASRAGGAMDTEAFF,TGTGCCAGCAGGGCAGGGGGCGCGATGGACACTGAAGCTTTCTTT
TRBV27,TRBJ2-6,few,NA,CASSLSPSPGANVLTF,TGTGCTAGCAGTTTATCCCCTAGCCCTGGGGCCAACGTCCTGACTTTC
TRBV6-1,TRBJ1-6,NA,NA,CASSRYKGNSPLHF,TGTGCCAGCAGTCGATACAAGGGTAATTCACCCCTCCACTTT
TRBV11-1,TRBJ2-1,many,TRBD1,CASSTGQGLSSYNEQFF,TGTGCCAGCAGCACCGGACAGGGCCTTAGCTCCTACAATGAGCAGTTCTTC
TRBV5-4,TRBJ1-2,few,NA,CASSFHSWNYGYTF,TGTGCCAGCAGCTTCCACAGCTGGAACTATGGCTACACCTTC
TRBV2,TRBJ1-6,many,NA,CASSVAVGRSYNSPLHF,TGTGCCAGCAGTGTGGCGGTAGGGCGCTCCTATAATTCACCCCTCCACTTT
TRBV3-1,TRBJ2-7,NA,NA,CASNRAMEQYF,TGTGCCAGCAACCGCGCTATGGAGCAGTACTTC
TRBV12-3/TRBV12-4,TRBJ2-7,many,TRBD2,CASSLYAGGLYEQYF,TGTGCCAGCAGTTTATACGCGGGAGGGCTCTACGAGCAGTACTTC
TRBV10-3,TRBJ2-1,many,TRBD2,CAIRAGGAYNEQFF,TGTGCCATCAGAGCGGGAGGGGCCTACAATGAGCAGTTCTTC
TRBV20-1,TRBJ1-4,NA,NA,CGVTRDLNEKLFF,TGCGGAGTGACTCGGGACCTGAATGAAAAACTGTTTTTT
TRBV20-1,TRBJ1-6,many,NA,CSARVEGGSPLHF,TGCAGTGCTAGAGTTGAAGGGGGATCACCCCTCCACTTT